Presented here are 18 T cell receptor beta chains from one specimen sequenced in a study of PD-1 blockade in classical Hodgkin lymphoma. The table came from immunoSEQ multiplex PCR; TCRdb's copy has only in-frame clones and leaves some out. This table holds roughly 96,000 clones, about 92% found once. This sample's time point: cycle 4 day 1 (C4D1), after more than 5 weeks of nivolumab. Each patient's relapse followed autologous stem cell transplantation, and brentuximab vedotin exposure varied. The input for sequencing was peripheral blood mononuclear cells (PBMCs), taken before the fourth cycle of nivolumab. These receptors originate from a human donor with classical Hodgkin lymphoma.

The V call is TRBV11-1, the J call TRBJ2-2; D ambiguous. V lost 5 bases and J 1 base, leaving 2 bases between the germline ends. The germline gives CDR1 SGHAT, CDR2 FQDESV (reference sequence). CDR3 length equals 12 residues. CDR3 sequence (DNA): TGTGCCAGCAGCCGGAACACCGGGGAGCTGTTTTTT. As protein: CASSRNTGELFF.

The CDR3 protein is CASSIGQAGNGETQYF. CDR3 sequence (DNA): TGTGCCAGCAGCATCGGACAGGCGGGGAATGGAGAGACCCAGTACTTC. The rearrangement joins TRBV11-2 to TRBJ2-5, with D maybe TRBD1 (7 bases). Germline CDR1 SGHAT, CDR2 FQNNGV. The CDR3 loop spans 16 amino acids. V lost 5 bases and J 4 bases, leaving 20 bases between the germline ends.

The chain links TRBV5-1 to TRBJ2-5; 7 nucleotides line up with TRBD2. Germline V gene data show CDR1 as SGHRS and CDR2 as YFSETQ. The CDR3 sequence is 16 residues long. V was pared by 0 bases and J by 5 bases, with 10 bases of the junction left unmatched. The CDR3 coding sequence is TGCGCCAGCAGCTTGGGGGCTAGCGGAAGTGGGGAGACCCAGTACTTC. Protein product: CASSLGASGSGETQYF. The variable domain in full, with the rest retrieved from reference TRBV5-1 and TRBJ2-5, is KAGVTQTPRYLIKTRGQQVTLSCSPISGHRSVSWYQQTPGQGLQFLFEYFSETQRNKGNFPGRFSGRQFSNSRSEMNVSTLELGDSALYLCASSLGASGSGETQYFGPGTRLLVL.

The chain uses TRBV10-3 and TRBJ2-2; 7 bases fit TRBD2. The germline V gene encodes CDR1 ENHRY and CDR2 SYGVKD. V trimming: 4 bases; J trimming: 1 base; junction bases outside the gene matches: 0. There are 14 residues in the CDR3. CDR3 bases: TGTGCCATCAGTGCTAGCGGGAACACCGGGGAGCTGTTTTTT. It translates to CAISASGNTGELFF.

V gene TRBV7-3 combines with J gene TRBJ2-7; 9 bases match TRBD2. Germline CDR1 SGHTA, CDR2 FQGTGA. The CDR3 extends over 13 amino acids. V lost 5 bases to trimming and J lost 5 bases; unmatched junction nucleotides: 4. The CDR3 protein is CASSPGLANEQYF. The CDR3 DNA reads TGTGCCAGCAGCCCCGGACTAGCGAACGAGCAGTACTTC.

CDR3 sequence (DNA): TGTGCCAGCAGCCCACCGGGACAGGGGGGGAATGGCTACACCTTC. It codes for CASSPPGQGGNGYTF. The rearrangement links TRBV7-8 to TRBJ1-2; 11 bases are shared with TRBD1. CDR1 and CDR2 from the germline V gene are SGHVS and FQNEAQ. This CDR3 spans 15 amino acids. Losses at the gene ends were 5 bases for V and 6 bases for J; bases not matched to a gene: 8.

J is TRBJ2-7 and V is TRBV28; no clear D gene. Trimming removed 8 bases from V and 2 bases from J, with 19 bases in between. This CDR3 has 15 amino acids. Germline CDR1 and CDR2: MDHEN and SYDVKM. CDR3 DNA sequence: TGTGCCAGCTCGACCCCCGCGACGGATACCTACGAGCAGTACTTC. Protein: CASSTPATDTYEQYF. Full variable domain (rest looked up from reference TRBV28 and TRBJ2-7): DVKVTQSSRYLVKRTGEKVFLECVQDMDHENMFWYRQDPGLGLRLIYFSYDVKMKEKGDIPEGYSVSREKKERFSLILESASTNQTSMYLCASSTPATDTYEQYFGPGTRLTVT.

J is TRBJ1-2 and V is TRBV28; 9 nucleotides match TRBD1. Germline values: CDR1 MDHEN, CDR2 SYDVKM. The CDR3 is made up of 17 amino acids. V was clipped by 5 bases and J by 1 base; unmatched bases: 11. CDR3 coding DNA: TGTGCCAGCAGTCTTACCGGGACAGGGTATTTTAACTATGGCTACACCTTC. As protein: CASSLTGTGYFNYGYTF.

The rearrangement uses TRBV27 and TRBJ2-1, with D tentatively TRBD1 (6 bases). The CDR3 runs 14 residues. The V and J ends lost 5 bases and 8 bases respectively, with 16 bases between them. Germline CDR1 reads MNHEY; CDR2 reads SMNVEV (reference sequence). The CDR3 region has the DNA TGTGCCAGCAGTCCATACAGGGAGTGGTATGAGCAGTTCTTC. Translating gives CASSPYREWYEQFF.

In DNA, the CDR3 is TGTGCCAGCAGCGATACTAGCGGGAGATCTAATTCAGATACGCAGTATTTT. Translating it yields CASSDTSGRSNSDTQYF. V usage is TRBV11-2 and J usage is TRBJ2-3; TRBD2 aligns across 11 bases. CDR1 and CDR2 (germline): SGHAT, FQNNGV. There are 17 residues in the CDR3. V was pared by 5 bases and J by 4 bases, with 11 bases of the junction left unmatched.

The genes are TRBV5-4 and TRBJ2-3, with 12 nucleotides matching TRBD2. This CDR3 comprises 14 residues. Germline V lookup: CDR1 SGHNT, CDR2 YYREEE (reference sequence). CDR3 loop: CAYTSGRYRNTQYF. The CDR3 nucleotides are TGTGCTTACACTAGCGGGAGGTACAGGAATACGCAGTATTTT. Combining the CDR3 with reference TRBV5-4 and TRBJ2-3 gives the whole variable domain ETGVTQSPTHLIKTRGQQVTLRCSSQSGHNTVSWYQQALGQGPQFIFQYYREEENGRGNFPPRFSGLQFPNYSSELNVNALELDDSALYLCAYTSGRYRNTQYFGPGTRLTVL.

A single count supports this clone. V usage is TRBV5-4 and J usage is TRBJ2-1; 11 positions match TRBD2. Trimming took 1 base from V and 4 from J; bases not matched to a gene: 1. This CDR3 spans 15 amino acids. The germline gives CDR1 SGHNT, CDR2 YYREEE (reference sequence). The DNA of the CDR3 is TGTGCCAGCAGCTTGACTAGCGGGAGTTACAATGAGCAGTTCTTC. It yields the protein CASSLTSGSYNEQFF.

The V gene is TRBV5-4, the J gene TRBJ2-5; no firm D call. The V end lost 1 base, the J end lost 1 base, and 14 bases lay between the germline ends. This CDR3 has 16 amino acids. From germline, CDR1 is SGHNT and CDR2 YYREEE (reference sequence). CDR3 in DNA: TGTGCCAGCAGCTTGACCCCATTGGCTTTCCAAGAGACCCAGTACTTC. It specifies CASSLTPLAFQETQYF. The variable domain in full, with the rest retrieved from reference TRBV5-4 and TRBJ2-5, is ETGVTQSPTHLIKTRGQQVTLRCSSQSGHNTVSWYQQALGQGPQFIFQYYREEENGRGNFPPRFSGLQFPNYSSELNVNALELDDSALYLCASSLTPLAFQETQYFGPGTRLLVL.

This clone has more than one count but fewer than ten. The V call is TRBV30, the J call TRBJ1-1, with D uncertain. The CDR3 has 10 residues. CDR1 and CDR2 (germline): GTSNPN, SVGIG (reference sequence). Trimming stripped 4 bases from V and 3 bases from J, with 3 bases between. The CDR3 DNA sequence: TGTGCCTGGACAGACACTGAAGCTTTCTTT. Encoded protein: CAWTDTEAFF.

This rearrangement joins TRBV6-5 to TRBJ1-3, with unresolved D. Germline V gene lookup returns CDR1 MNHEY and CDR2 SVGAGI. CDR3 length equals 12 residues. The germline V and J ends were trimmed by 6 bases and 4 bases, with 7 bases remaining between them. CDR3 nucleotide sequence: TGTGCCAGCAGGACCCCAGGAAACACCATATATTTT. As protein: CASRTPGNTIYF.

V and J are TRBV2 and TRBJ1-2, with no clear D. Germline lookup yields CDR1 SNHLY and CDR2 FYNNEI. Between the trimmed V and J ends, which lost 2 bases and 1 base, there was a span of 8 bases. This CDR3 is 14 amino acids long. CDR3 protein: CASSETAVNYGYTF. CDR3 nucleotide sequence: TGTGCCAGCAGTGAAACTGCAGTTAACTATGGCTACACCTTC.

This chain connects TRBV2 to TRBJ1-1; 7 bases align to TRBD1. Germline assignment: CDR1 SNHLY and CDR2 FYNNEI. The CDR3 spans 15 residues. V was pared by 6 bases and J by 1 base, with 8 bases of the junction left unmatched. The CDR3 region is CASRTDRARNTEAFF. The CDR3 DNA follows: TGTGCCAGCAGGACCGACAGGGCTCGGAACACTGAAGCTTTCTTT. The variable domain in full, with the rest retrieved from reference TRBV2 and TRBJ1-1, is EPEVTQTPSHQVTQMGQEVILRCVPISNHLYFYWYRQILGQKVEFLVSFYNNEISEKSEIFDDQFSVERPDGSNFTLKIRSTKLEDSAMYFCASRTDRARNTEAFFGQGTRLTVV.

The V and J genes are TRBV10-3 and TRBJ1-1; perhaps TRBD1 as D (5 bases). The V and J ends lost 2 bases and 1 base respectively, with 5 bases between them. This CDR3 contains 13 residues. Per germline, CDR1 ENHRY and CDR2 SYGVKD. CDR3 DNA sequence: TGTGCCATCAGTGAGGGACAGAACACTGAAGCTTTCTTT. It yields the protein CAISEGQNTEAFF.